This T cell receptor (beta chain) emerged from a study of cytotoxic CD8 clonotypes in ibrutinib-treated CLL. Here immunoSEQ multiplex PCR was the method, and the copy in TCRdb shows in-frame clones only, minus some. The sample carries 130,000 or so clones, around 77% recorded once. This clone was seen once. Unmatched junction bases numbered 8, after V lost 4 bases and J lost 4 bases. The germline V gene encodes CDR1 SGHDN and CDR2 FVKESK. CDR3 length: 17 amino acids. This TCR was sampled from a human donor with chronic lymphocytic leukemia. The sample was PBMCs, taken after 12 months of ibrutinib treatment. V usage is TRBV14 and J usage is TRBJ2-1; TRBD2 aligns across 12 bases. CDR3 nucleotide sequence: TGTGCCAGCAGCCCTAGACTAGCGGGAGTTACTTACAATGAGCAGTTCTTC. Its translation is CASSPRLAGVTYNEQFF.